The next 3 T cell receptor beta chains were all read from a single sample in a study of cytomegalovirus exposure and HLA in healthy donors. Both 60 Vbeta primers and 13 Jbeta primers went into the PCR. Method: immunoSEQ multiplex PCR; TCRdb's copy keeps in-frame clones and lacks some. The sample records roughly 180,000 clones, less than 90% being singletons. Sequencing used PBMCs. The receptors come from a young man in good health and CMV-seronegative.

The chain uses TRBV6-5 and TRBJ2-3; 9 positions match TRBD2. After removal of 6 bases from V and 2 bases from J, the junction contained 6 bases not matched to a gene. Germline lookup yields CDR1 MNHEY and CDR2 SVGAGI. The CDR3 spans 15 residues. CDR3 region: CASRVAGLATDTQYF. DNA of the CDR3: TGTGCCAGCAGAGTTGCGGGACTAGCCACAGATACGCAGTATTTT.

In regard to this clone: Other DNA sequences within the sample encode an identical CDR3. The chain has TRBV5-1 and TRBJ2-2; D is unclear. Germline V lookup: CDR1 SGHRS, CDR2 YFSETQ. The CDR3 spans 13 residues. The ends were cut back, 1 base at V and 5 bases at J, with 6 bases in the middle. CDR3 sequence: CASSLSGTGELFF. The CDR3 DNA follows: TGCGCCAGCAGCTTGTCGGGTACCGGGGAGCTGTTTTTT.

The V call is TRBV12-5, the J call TRBJ2-7; 9 bases match TRBD1. This CDR3 contains 19 residues. Unmatched junction bases numbered 18, after V lost 1 base and J lost 5 bases. From germline, CDR1 is LGHNT and CDR2 FRNRAP. In DNA, the CDR3 is TGTGCTAGTGGTTTGGACCGTACGATCGGACAGGGGAGTAGGGACGAGCAGTACTTC. Translating it yields CASGLDRTIGQGSRDEQYF.